This is a list of T cell receptor beta chains from one sample in a study of regulatory T cells in long-lasting Graves disease. TCRdb analysed the multiplex PCR reads with MiXCR anew, one entry per CDR3 protein. The table has 410,000 or so distinct CDR3 sequences, approximately 15% seen once. These data were likewise used in another study, on T cells in Graves' hyperthyroidism and ophthalmopathy.

Here the sequenced sample was peripheral blood mononuclear cells (PBMCs), taken at new diagnosis, from a patient treated with antithyroid drugs. These receptors were collected from a woman in her thirties with Graves disease. The CDR3 runs from the conserved cysteine through the conserved F or W. D genes are given only for firm matches. Size values are once, few and many counts, or a class for expanded clones, and some rows have none.

V: TRBV7-8; size: many; J: TRBJ2-1; D: -; DNA: TGTGCCAGCAGCTCTGTTAGATCGAGCTCCTACAATGAGCAGTTCTTC; CDR3: CASSSVRSSSYNEQFF
V: TRBV7-3; size: many; J: TRBJ2-3; D: -; DNA: TGTGCCAGCAGCTTCCATGGACCAGATACGCAGTATTTT; CDR3: CASSFHGPDTQYF
V: TRBV5-1; size: -; J: TRBJ2-6; D: -; DNA: TGCGCCAGCAGCTTGGAAGAAGTGTTGGGCAGGACCTCGTCTGGGGCCAACGTCCTGACTTTC; CDR3: CASSLEEVLGRTSSGANVLTF
V: TRBV19; size: -; J: TRBJ2-5; D: -; DNA: TGTGCCAGTAGTAACTACAGGAGGCAGACCCAGTACTTC; CDR3: CASSNYRRQTQYF
V: TRBV30; size: many; J: TRBJ2-1; D: -; DNA: TGTGCCTGGACGGGCGCTTCCAATGAGCAGTTCTTC; CDR3: CAWTGASNEQFF
V: TRBV2; size: many; J: TRBJ2-7; D: -; DNA: TGTGCCAGCAGCCTAACCGGGACGGGACCTCTGGAGCAGTACTTC; CDR3: CASSLTGTGPLEQYF
V: TRBV29-1; size: many; J: TRBJ2-3; D: TRBD2; DNA: TGCAGCCAACAGGCGGGAGGAGGGGCAGATACGCAGTATTTT; CDR3: CSQQAGGGADTQYF
V: TRBV18; size: many; J: TRBJ1-1; D: TRBD1; DNA: TGTGCCAGCTCACCACGGACGACAGGGGACCGAGCTTTCTTT; CDR3: CASSPRTTGDRAFF
V: TRBV6-5; size: -; J: TRBJ2-1; D: TRBD2; DNA: TGTGCCAGCAGTTACTCGAGCGGGAGGAATGAGCAGTTCTTC; CDR3: CASSYSSGRNEQFF
V: TRBV12-3/TRBV12-4; size: many; J: TRBJ1-4; D: TRBD1; DNA: TGTGCCAGCAGTTTCAGGGTTACGGGACAGCTTAATGAAAAACTGTTTTTT; CDR3: CASSFRVTGQLNEKLFF
V: TRBV9; size: few; J: TRBJ1-5; D: -; DNA: TGTGCCAGCGGGGGAAGCAATCAGCCCCAGCATTTT; CDR3: CASGGSNQPQHF
V: TRBV25-1; size: -; J: TRBJ2-3; D: -; DNA: TGTGCCAGCAGCGGAATGTCAGAGGTTACCACAGATACGCAGTATTTT; CDR3: CASSGMSEVTTDTQYF
V: TRBV11-3; size: -; J: TRBJ1-2; D: -; DNA: TGTGCCAGCAGCGGCCCCGGCCCCGACCAAAGGGTTGGCTACACCTTC; CDR3: CASSGPGPDQRVGYTF
V: TRBV28; size: -; J: TRBJ1-4; D: -; DNA: TGTGCCAGCAAGAGAGGGGGGGAAAAACTGTTTTTT; CDR3: CASKRGGEKLFF
V: TRBV19; size: many; J: TRBJ2-3; D: TRBD2; DNA: TGTGCCAGTAGTGCGGGGACTATTACAGATACGCAGTATTTT; CDR3: CASSAGTITDTQYF
V: TRBV20-1; size: many; J: TRBJ2-3; D: TRBD1; DNA: TGCAGTGCTAGAGGCAGGGGGTCGGATACGCAGTATTTT; CDR3: CSARGRGSDTQYF
V: TRBV4-1; size: many; J: TRBJ2-3; D: -; DNA: TGCGCCAGCAGCCCACCTTTAGCGACAGATACGCAGTATTTT; CDR3: CASSPPLATDTQYF
V: TRBV2; size: many; J: TRBJ2-7; D: TRBD2; DNA: TGTGCCAGCAGTGTAGCGGGACGAGCCTACGAGCAGTACTTC; CDR3: CASSVAGRAYEQYF
V: TRBV29-1; size: -; J: TRBJ2-4; D: TRBD2; DNA: TGCAGCGTCCTCGGGGGGGCGGCATTGGGCAAAAACATTCAGTACTTC; CDR3: CSVLGGAALGKNIQYF
V: TRBV2; size: -; J: TRBJ1-1; D: -; DNA: TGTGCCAGCGGGCAAGGGGCGACACAGAACACTGAAGCTTTCTTT; CDR3: CASGQGATQNTEAFF
V: TRBV3-1; size: few; J: TRBJ2-2; D: -; DNA: TGTGCCAGCAGCCGACCAGAAGGACAGAACACCGGGGAGCTGTTTTTT; CDR3: CASSRPEGQNTGELFF
V: TRBV12-3/TRBV12-4; size: many; J: TRBJ2-1; D: TRBD2; DNA: TGTGCCAGCAAACTCACTAGCGTCGACTACAATGAGCAGTTCTTC; CDR3: CASKLTSVDYNEQFF
V: TRBV10-3; size: many; J: TRBJ2-1; D: TRBD2; DNA: TGTGCCATCAGTAGCGGGAGCTCCTACAATGAGCAGTTCTTC; CDR3: CAISSGSSYNEQFF
V: TRBV2; size: many; J: TRBJ2-3; D: -; DNA: TGTGCCAGCAGTGAAGGTTTTGGGGGAGCCCCCCAGTATTTT; CDR3: CASSEGFGGAPQYF
V: TRBV6-1; size: -; J: TRBJ2-5; D: TRBD2; DNA: TGTGCCAGCAAGTGGCGGGGGCAAGAGACCCAGTACTTC; CDR3: CASKWRGQETQYF
V: TRBV9; size: few; J: TRBJ2-7; D: TRBD2; DNA: TGTGCCAGCAGCGTCGGGACTAGCGGGGGCTACGAGCAGTACTTC; CDR3: CASSVGTSGGYEQYF
V: TRBV12-3/TRBV12-4; size: -; J: TRBJ2-6; D: -; DNA: TGTGCCAGCAGGGGGACACGTGCCTCTGGGGCCAACGTCCTGACTTTC; CDR3: CASRGTRASGANVLTF
V: TRBV12-3/TRBV12-4; size: many; J: TRBJ2-7; D: TRBD1; DNA: TGTGCCAGCAGCCGGCCCGGGACAGGGGAGTACGAGCAGTACTTC; CDR3: CASSRPGTGEYEQYF
V: TRBV19; size: -; J: TRBJ1-1; D: TRBD1; DNA: TGTGCCAGTAGGAACGTAGGACAGGGGGCTTTCACTGAAGCTTTCTTT; CDR3: CASRNVGQGAFTEAFF
V: TRBV5-6; size: many; J: TRBJ1-2; D: TRBD1; DNA: TGTGCCAGCAGCTTAGGACAGGACCTCTTGTTC; CDR3: CASSLGQDLLF
V: TRBV30; size: many; J: TRBJ2-3; D: TRBD2; DNA: TGTGCCTGGAGTGTTGCTAGCGGGAGCGTTTATACGCAGTATTTT; CDR3: CAWSVASGSVYTQYF
V: TRBV6-5; size: -; J: TRBJ2-3; D: TRBD1; DNA: TGTGCCAGCAGTTACGGGGACAGTGATACGCAGTATTTT; CDR3: CASSYGDSDTQYF
V: TRBV29-1; size: few; J: TRBJ2-5; D: -; DNA: TGCAGCGCTTCGGACCGGGGGACCCAGTACTTC; CDR3: CSASDRGTQYF
V: TRBV19; size: few; J: TRBJ2-7; D: TRBD2; DNA: TGTGCCAGTAGCGAGCGGGAGAGGTCCTACGAGCAGTACTTC; CDR3: CASSERERSYEQYF
V: TRBV9; size: few; J: TRBJ2-2; D: TRBD1; DNA: TGTGCCAGCAGCGCCCGGACAGGGGAGGCCGGGGAGCTGTTTTTT; CDR3: CASSARTGEAGELFF
V: TRBV6-1; size: many; J: TRBJ2-5; D: -; DNA: TGTGCCAGCAGTAGGAGCCGGGCACGGGAGACCCAGTACTTC; CDR3: CASSRSRARETQYF
V: TRBV2; size: many; J: TRBJ2-5; D: -; DNA: TGTGCCAGCAGTGAAGCGGTGAGACAGACAGTGAAAGAGACCCAGTACTTC; CDR3: CASSEAVRQTVKETQYF
V: TRBV18; size: many; J: TRBJ1-5; D: -; DNA: TGTGCCAGCAGCCCGCACTCCAATCAGCCCCAGCATTTT; CDR3: CASSPHSNQPQHF
V: TRBV12-3/TRBV12-4; size: many; J: TRBJ1-5; D: -; DNA: TGTGCCAGCAGTTTGACAGCTAGCAATCAGCCCCAGCATTTT; CDR3: CASSLTASNQPQHF
V: TRBV18; size: many; J: TRBJ1-5; D: -; DNA: TGTGCCAGCTCACCACGTGGGGATTATAGCAATCAGCCCCAGCATTTT; CDR3: CASSPRGDYSNQPQHF
V: TRBV20-1; size: -; J: TRBJ2-5; D: -; DNA: TGCAGTGCTAGAGGAAGGGGAACGCAAGAGACCCAGTACTTC; CDR3: CSARGRGTQETQYF
V: TRBV7-9; size: -; J: TRBJ1-4; D: -; DNA: TGTGCCAGCAGCTTGGGCCGGACTAATGAAAAACTGTTTTTT; CDR3: CASSLGRTNEKLFF
V: TRBV7-2; size: many; J: TRBJ2-2; D: TRBD1; DNA: TGTGCCAGCAGCTTACGGACAGGGGCCAACGGGGAGCTGTTTTTT; CDR3: CASSLRTGANGELFF
V: TRBV5-1; size: -; J: TRBJ2-1; D: -; DNA: TGCGCCAGCAGCTTGGGTCAGGGTTTCGACGGTGAGCAGTTCTTC; CDR3: CASSLGQGFDGEQFF
V: TRBV2; size: few; J: TRBJ2-5; D: -; DNA: TGTGCCAGCATCCAGGTGGGACCTCAGTACCAAGAGACCCAGTACTTC; CDR3: CASIQVGPQYQETQYF
V: TRBV25-1; size: -; J: TRBJ1-1; D: -; DNA: TGTGCCAGCTCCCGGGCCGTGAACACTGAAGCTTTCTTT; CDR3: CASSRAVNTEAFF
V: TRBV30; size: few; J: TRBJ2-7; D: TRBD2; DNA: TGTGCCTGGAGTGGAGCGGGAGGAGGGGAGCAGTACTTC; CDR3: CAWSGAGGGEQYF
V: TRBV6-5; size: many; J: TRBJ1-1; D: -; DNA: TGTGCCAGCAGTTACTCGCTATCCCTCGCTTCGGACGCCCTCACTGAAGCTTTCTTT; CDR3: CASSYSLSLASDALTEAFF
V: TRBV5-6; size: many; J: TRBJ2-3; D: TRBD2; DNA: TGTGCCAGCAGAGATATAGCGGGAGACACAGATACGCAGTATTTT; CDR3: CASRDIAGDTDTQYF
V: TRBV12-3/TRBV12-4; size: many; J: TRBJ2-3; D: -; DNA: TGTGCCAGCTGCTACACAGATACGCAGTATTTT; CDR3: CASCYTDTQYF
V: TRBV6-5; size: few; J: TRBJ1-2; D: -; DNA: TGTGCCAGCAGTTCAAGTCTGGGTGGCTACACCTTC; CDR3: CASSSSLGGYTF
V: TRBV20-1; size: few; J: TRBJ2-2; D: TRBD2; DNA: TGCAGTGCTACCGGAGGACTAGCGGGAAACACCGGGGAGCTGTTTTTT; CDR3: CSATGGLAGNTGELFF
V: TRBV12-5; size: many; J: TRBJ2-2; D: TRBD2; DNA: TGTGCTAGTGGTCTGGCAATCTCGGGACTAGACTTCGGGGAGCTGTTTTTT; CDR3: CASGLAISGLDFGELFF
V: TRBV10-3; size: -; J: TRBJ2-7; D: -; DNA: TGTGCCATCAGTGAGGATCAGAGCGGTTCCTACGAGCAGTACTTC; CDR3: CAISEDQSGSYEQYF
V: TRBV6-1; size: many; J: TRBJ1-5; D: TRBD1; DNA: TGTGCCAGCAGTGAAAAGACAGGGGACGGCAATCAGCCCCAGCATTTT; CDR3: CASSEKTGDGNQPQHF
V: TRBV12-3/TRBV12-4; size: -; J: TRBJ1-1; D: -; DNA: TGTGCCAGCAGTTTGCTCAGGGAAAACACTGAAGCTTTCTTT; CDR3: CASSLLRENTEAFF
V: TRBV12-5; size: many; J: TRBJ1-5; D: TRBD1; DNA: TGTGCTAGTGAGCCGGGACAGGGCCGGTATCAGCCCCAGCATTTT; CDR3: CASEPGQGRYQPQHF
V: TRBV29-1; size: -; J: TRBJ1-1; D: -; DNA: TGCAGTTTCGCGCAGGGCTTGAACACTGAAGCTTTCTTT; CDR3: CSFAQGLNTEAFF
V: TRBV6-5; size: many; J: TRBJ2-5; D: TRBD2; DNA: TGTGCCAGCAGTTACTCATGGACTAGTCAAGAGACCCAGTACTTC; CDR3: CASSYSWTSQETQYF